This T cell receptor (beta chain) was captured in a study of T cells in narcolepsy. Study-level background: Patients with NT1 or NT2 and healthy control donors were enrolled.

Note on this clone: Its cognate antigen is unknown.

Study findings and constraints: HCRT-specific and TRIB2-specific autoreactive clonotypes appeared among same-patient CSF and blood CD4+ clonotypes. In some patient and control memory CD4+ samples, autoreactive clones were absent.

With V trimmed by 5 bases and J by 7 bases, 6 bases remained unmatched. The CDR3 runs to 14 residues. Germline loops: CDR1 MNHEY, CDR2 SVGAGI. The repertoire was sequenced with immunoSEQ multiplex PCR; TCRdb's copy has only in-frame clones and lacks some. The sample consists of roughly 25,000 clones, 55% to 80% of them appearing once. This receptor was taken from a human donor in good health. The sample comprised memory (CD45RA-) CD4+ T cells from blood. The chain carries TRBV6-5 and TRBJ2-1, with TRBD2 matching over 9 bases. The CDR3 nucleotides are TGTGCCAGCAGTGGAAGCGGGAGGAGGAATGAGCAGTTCTTC. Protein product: CASSGSGRRNEQFF.